The source of this TCR beta chain is a study of control samples from healthy donors and cancer patients. V was trimmed by 5 bases and J by 1 base, leaving 17 bases between them. Germline V gene data show CDR1 as SGHRS and CDR2 as YFSETQ. The CDR3 runs to 16 residues. Sequenced by immunoSEQ multiplex PCR; TCRdb stores in-frame clones only, minus some. The sample records 90,000 or so clones, roughly nine tenths being singletons. The chain is built from TRBV5-1 and TRBJ2-3, with D perhaps TRBD2 (6 bases). The sequenced sample consisted of PBMCs. This clonotype was sampled from a woman between 45 and 65 years old with colorectal cancer. In nucleotides, the CDR3 is TGCGCCAGCAGACTACTCGGCGGGGAGGGCACAGATACGCAGTATTTT. This codes for CASRLLGGEGTDTQYF. Full variable domain (missing parts from reference TRBV5-1 and TRBJ2-3): KAGVTQTPRYLIKTRGQQVTLSCSPISGHRSVSWYQQTPGQGLQFLFEYFSETQRNKGNFPGRFSGRQFSNSRSEMNVSTLELGDSALYLCASRLLGGEGTDTQYFGPGTRLTVL.